This T cell receptor beta chain derives from a study of blood T cell repertoires in COVID-19. Study information: Sites across the United States, Italy and Spain contributed samples from acute and convalescent COVID-19. PBMCs, B-cell-depleted T cells, or T cells provided the cDNA or gDNA that made up the material.

V was clipped by 1 base and J by 3 bases, with 11 bases between them. CDR1 and CDR2 from the germline V gene are SQVTM and ANQGSEA. The CDR3 is 14 residues long. In the original processing: Estimates of nucleated cell counts were drawn from the amplification of reference gene primers. Profiled with immunoSEQ multiplex PCR; TCRdb holds only in-frame clones, not every one. V and J calls and clone size are copied from that table; D and trimming were computed from the DNA. The top ten clones hold approximately 4% of a sample with approximately 330,000 clones, roughly 88% of them seen once. The specimen was peripheral blood. The chain carries TRBV29-1 and TRBJ2-3; no clear D gene. This TCR was recovered from a woman between 50 and 59 years old with active or convalescent COVID-19. The DNA of the CDR3 is TGCAGCGTTGAAGGGGTAGCAGAAACAGATACGCAGTATTTT. It is translated as CSVEGVAETDTQYF.